The 31 T cell receptor beta chains below were found in one sample sequenced in a study of identical twins. TCRdb independently ran MiXCR on the 5' RACE reads; one entry per CDR3 protein. Altogether 1,800,000 or so distinct CDR3 sequences are present, around 33% being singletons, with the ten largest covering around 0.3%. Specimen: cord blood. The source of these receptors is a newborn girl in good health.

The J gene is TRBJ1-4, the V gene TRBV7-8, with D tentatively TRBD1 (6 bases). V was clipped by 6 bases and J by 0 bases, with 14 bases between them. CDR3 length equals 16 residues. In germline, CDR1 is SGHVS, CDR2 FQNEAQ. The CDR3, as DNA: TGTGCCAGCAGGCAGGGGAGGGGGACAACTAATGAAAAACTGTTTTTT. Translation gives CASRQGRGTTNEKLFF.

The chain has TRBV10-3 and TRBJ1-5; D is unclear. Trimming took 6 bases from V and 4 from J, leaving 10 bases between them. This CDR3 contains 13 residues. In germline, CDR1 is ENHRY, CDR2 SYGVKD. As DNA, the CDR3 is TGTGCCATCAGGGTTGCCGAGAATCAGCCCCAGCATTTT. It is translated as CAIRVAENQPQHF.

This clonotype was detected a few times. The chain is built from TRBV7-8 and TRBJ2-1, with 10 bases matching TRBD2. The CDR3 is made up of 16 amino acids. Losses at the gene ends were 0 bases for V and 5 bases for J; bases not matched to a gene: 4. Germline V gene sequence: CDR1 SGHVS, CDR2 FQNEAQ. The CDR3 sequence: CASSLARGLADNEQFF. DNA of the CDR3: TGTGCCAGCAGCTTAGCGCGTGGACTAGCGGACAATGAGCAGTTCTTC.

Only a few counts were recorded for this clonotype. This sequence joins TRBV20-1 and TRBJ2-1; 10 bases are shared with TRBD2. The germline V gene encodes CDR1 DFQATT and CDR2 SNEGSKA (reference sequence). Trimming took 3 bases from V and 2 from J; bases not matched to a gene: 13. This CDR3 has 18 amino acids. DNA of the CDR3: TGCAGTGCTAGCATATCGCCCAGCGGGGGGGGAACCTACAATGAGCAGTTCTTC. Translated, it gives CSASISPSGGGTYNEQFF.

This clonotype was seen once. This rearrangement joins TRBV5-1 to TRBJ2-3; TRBD2 matches 11 bases. Germline V gene data show CDR1 as SGHRS and CDR2 as YFSETQ. This CDR3 is built from 18 residues. V shed 0 bases and J 2 bases; nucleotides not matched to a gene: 8. CDR3 DNA: TGCGCCAGCAGCTTGGGCCCCTCGACTAGCGGGATCACAGATACGCAGTATTTT. This translates into CASSLGPSTSGITDTQYF.

Of note for this clonotype: An end of the junction differs from the germline gene, which may be a read error. The rearrangement links TRBV25-1 to TRBJ2-5; D call uncertain. The length of the CDR3 is 12 residues. CDR1 and CDR2 (germline): MGHDK, SYGVNS. The CDR3 sequence: CASSEGQDTQYF. CDR3 nucleotide sequence: TGTGCCAGCAGTGAGGGCCAAGATACCCAGTACTTC.

In this sample, this clonotype turned up many times. This chain links TRBV5-1 with TRBJ1-4, with 7 nucleotides matching TRBD1. The V segment lost 4 bases and the J segment 3 bases; nucleotides outside the gene matches: 3. The V gene's germline CDR1 is SGHRS and CDR2 YFSETQ. The length of the CDR3 is 14 residues. The CDR3 sequence: CASSRTGANEKLFF. CDR3 bases: TGCGCCAGCAGCCGGACAGGTGCTAATGAAAAACTGTTTTTT.

V usage is TRBV15 and J usage is TRBJ1-5; no clear D. V gave up 5 bases and J gave up 7 bases, with 9 bases separating them. CDR1 is LNHNV, CDR2 YYDKDF, per germline (reference sequence). The CDR3 runs to 12 residues. This chain's CDR3 is CATSFTYQPQHF. CDR3 sequence (DNA): TGTGCCACCAGCTTCACGTACCAGCCCCAGCATTTT.

The rearrangement joins TRBV24-1 to TRBJ2-2; no clear D gene. V was clipped by 1 base and J by 3 bases, with 5 bases between them. This CDR3 region has 14 residues. Germline V gene data show CDR1 as KGHDR and CDR2 as SFDVKD. The CDR3 region is CATSDFADTGELFF. The CDR3 region has the DNA TGTGCCACCAGTGATTTTGCAGACACCGGGGAGCTGTTTTTT.

This clonotype was found a few times. CDR3 DNA: TGTGCCAGCAGCCAAGAAGGGCAGCCTAATCCCTACAATGAGCAGTTCTTC. Residues: CASSQEGQPNPYNEQFF. The rearrangement joins TRBV3-1 to TRBJ2-1, with D hard to call. Looked up from germline, CDR1 is LGHDT and CDR2 is YNNKEL (reference sequence). The V and J ends lost 0 bases and 2 bases respectively, with 14 bases between them. The CDR3 runs to 17 residues.

The rearrangement uses TRBV6-5 and TRBJ2-3; 7 nucleotides align to TRBD1. The germline gives CDR1 MNHEY, CDR2 SVGAGI. This CDR3 spans 15 amino acids. The ends lost 7 bases at V and 2 bases at J; junction bases unmatched: 9. DNA of the CDR3: TGTGCCAGCAACCCCAGACAGGGAGTCACAGATACGCAGTATTTT. Amino acids: CASNPRQGVTDTQYF.

This clonotype was counted only a few times. The V gene is TRBV3-1, the J gene TRBJ1-1, with unresolved D. Deletions cut 2 bases from V and 5 bases from J, with 9 bases between. CDR3 length: 13 amino acids. Germline CDR1 LGHDT, CDR2 YNNKEL (reference sequence). CDR3 bases: TGTGCCAGCAGCCAAAACAGCGGGACTGAAGCTTTCTTT. This gives the protein CASSQNSGTEAFF.

There are a few counts of this clonotype. The chain carries TRBV28 and TRBJ2-3; 14 nucleotides align to TRBD2. There are 17 residues in the CDR3. The germline gives CDR1 MDHEN, CDR2 SYDVKM. The V gene end was trimmed by 2 bases and the J gene end by 6 bases; junction bases not matched to a gene: 7. CDR3 region: CASSLRLAGGPWDTQYF. In DNA form, the CDR3 reads TGTGCCAGCAGTTTACGACTAGCGGGAGGGCCGTGGGATACGCAGTATTTT.

The J gene is TRBJ2-2, the V gene TRBV7-9, with TRBD1 as a possible D gene (6 bases). The germline V gene has CDR1 SEHNR and CDR2 FQNEAQ (reference sequence). The CDR3 extends over 15 amino acids. The V gene lost 3 bases and the J gene lost 1 base, with 9 bases spanning the gap. The CDR3 spells CASSFRTENTGELFF. The CDR3 bases are TGTGCCAGCAGCTTTCGGACAGAGAACACCGGGGAGCTGTTTTTT.

This clonotype was seen more than once but under ten times. The chain joins TRBV3-1 to TRBJ2-7; 12 nucleotides match TRBD2. The V gene's germline CDR1 is LGHDT and CDR2 YNNKEL (reference sequence). Trimming removed 6 bases from V and 6 bases from J; junction bases left unmatched: 9. CDR3 length equals 15 residues. CDR3 coding DNA: TGTGCCAGCAGTCGATTACTAGCGGGAGGCCCCGAGCAGTACTTC. Residues: CASSRLLAGGPEQYF.

This clonotype appeared a few times. CDR3 bases: TGCAGTGCTAGACCAGGGACCTTCAATGAGCAGTTCTTC. Its translation: CSARPGTFNEQFF. V is TRBV20-1 and J is TRBJ2-1; D tentatively reads TRBD1 or TRBD2 (5 bases each). Trimming left V 2 bases short and J 6 bases short, with 11 bases between. This CDR3 comprises 13 residues. From germline, CDR1 is DFQATT and CDR2 SNEGSKA (reference sequence).

This clonotype was seen more than once but under ten times. This chain uses TRBV6-2 or TRBV6-3 with TRBJ2-5; D is perhaps TRBD2 (5 bases). Trimming removed 3 bases from V and 2 bases from J, with 16 bases in between. This CDR3 region has 16 residues. CDR1 and CDR2 (germline): MNHEY, SVGEGT. The CDR3 here is CASSYPRRVLQETQYF. The CDR3 DNA follows: TGTGCCAGCAGTTATCCCCGGCGGGTACTACAAGAGACCCAGTACTTC.

The V and J genes are TRBV29-1 and TRBJ2-1; no clear D gene. With 8 bases removed from V and 0 bases from J, the gap between germline ends came to 11 bases. Germline CDR1 SQVTM, CDR2 ANQGSEA. This CDR3 is 13 amino acids long. CDR3 sequence reads: CSSDSSSYNEQFF. CDR3 DNA: TGCAGCTCTGACTCCAGCTCCTACAATGAGCAGTTCTTC.

The CDR3 DNA reads as TGTGCCAGCAGTTTACAATGGGGGAATTCACCCCTCCACTTT. Translated: CASSLQWGNSPLHF. The gene calls are TRBV28 and TRBJ1-6; tentative D call: TRBD1 (5 bases). Trimming removed 2 bases from V and 7 bases from J, with 9 bases in between. CDR3 length equals 14 residues. CDR1 is MDHEN, CDR2 SYDVKM, per germline.

Written as DNA, the CDR3 is TGTGCCAGCAGATCCCCGGGACAGGGGAATGAGCAGTTCTTC. It specifies CASRSPGQGNEQFF. V gene TRBV7-9 combines with J gene TRBJ2-1, with 10 positions matching TRBD1. CDR3 length: 14 amino acids. Germline V gives CDR1 SEHNR, CDR2 FQNEAQ (reference sequence). V was clipped by 6 bases and J by 7 bases; unmatched bases: 6.

Here the CDR3 DNA reads TGCAGTGCTGGACGGACAGGCGACTGGGGAGGCAATCAGCCCCAGCATTTT. Translated, it gives CSAGRTGDWGGNQPQHF. The chain combines TRBV20-1 with TRBJ1-5, with 7 bases matching TRBD1. The CDR3 is 17 amino acids. The V gene's germline CDR1 is DFQATT and CDR2 SNEGSKA (reference sequence). The V segment lost 5 bases and the J segment 2 bases; nucleotides outside the gene matches: 15.

V gene TRBV9 combines with J gene TRBJ2-5; D uncertain. V lost 4 bases to trimming and J lost 11 bases, with 21 bases between them. The length of the CDR3 is 14 residues. Germline V gene data show CDR1 as SGDLS and CDR2 as YYNGEE. The chain's CDR3 is CASSKQRSYNEQYF. CDR3 bases: TGTGCCAGCAGCAAGCAGCGATCCTACAATGAGCAGTACTTC.

The J gene is TRBJ2-5, the V gene TRBV5-1; D might be TRBD1 (6 bases). The DNA end is more similar to TRBJ2-7, so the J call may be wrong. The CDR3 consists of 17 residues. Germline-derived CDR1 and CDR2 are SGHRS and YFSETQ. The CDR3 protein is CASSTTPMTGQPGEQYF. In DNA form, the CDR3 reads TGCGCCAGCAGCACCACGCCTATGACAGGTCAACCGGGCGAGCAGTACTTC.

The chain recombines TRBV29-1 with TRBJ1-2; D unclear. The CDR3 length is 12 residues. Germline values: CDR1 SQVTM, CDR2 ANQGSEA. V shed 8 bases and J shed 2 bases, with 12 bases lying between them. CDR3 amino acids: CSIGPENYGYTF. The CDR3 DNA reads as TGCAGCATAGGCCCGGAAAACTATGGCTACACCTTC.

This clonotype was found a few times. The rearrangement links TRBV6-2 or TRBV6-3 to TRBJ2-7, with D possibly matching TRBD2 (5 bases). Germline CDR1 MNHEY, CDR2 SVGEGT. This CDR3 contains 17 residues. Trimming cost V 0 bases and J 6 bases, with 21 bases left between them. The CDR3, as DNA: TGTGCCAGCAGTTACTCGATTTGGGGATATCCCCGGGGCGAGCAGTACTTC. Its translation: CASSYSIWGYPRGEQYF.

The chain has TRBV10-2 and TRBJ2-5, with 11 positions matching TRBD2. V gave up 3 bases and J gave up 11 bases; unmatched junction bases: 14. CDR3 size: 16 residues. Germline V gene lookup returns CDR1 WSHSY and CDR2 SAAADI. As DNA, the CDR3 is TGCGCCAGCAGTGATCCAACTAGCGGGGGCTACAATGAGCAGTACTTC. This gives the protein CASSDPTSGGYNEQYF.

This chain uses TRBV6-1 with TRBJ2-1; no definite D call. In germline, CDR1 is MNHNS, CDR2 SASEGT. With 8 bases removed from V and 13 bases from J, the gap between germline ends came to 21 bases. The CDR3 has 13 amino acids. The CDR3 DNA sequence: TGTGCCAGCCAAGGGAACAGACAAGAGACCCAGTTCTTC. It translates to CASQGNRQETQFF.

This clonotype was counted at least ten times. V gene TRBV4-1 combines with J gene TRBJ2-3; TRBD2 is a possible D gene (6 bases). Between the trimmed V and J ends, which lost 0 bases and 5 bases, there was a span of 6 bases. This CDR3 comprises 13 residues. Germline V gives CDR1 MGHRA, CDR2 YSYEKL. The CDR3 DNA sequence: TGCGCCAGCAGCCAAGAAGCGGGAGATACGCAGTATTTT. It is translated as CASSQEAGDTQYF.

The chain couples TRBV12-3 or TRBV12-4 to TRBJ1-1; perhaps TRBD1 as D (6 bases). Trimming removed 10 bases from V and 1 base from J, with 13 bases in between. The CDR3 contains 13 residues. CDR3 nucleotide sequence: TGTGCCACCATGGGGGGGGCGAACACTGAAGCTTTCTTT. Its protein product is CATMGGANTEAFF.

This clonotype was observed at least ten times. This chain links TRBV13 with TRBJ2-1, with D maybe TRBD2 (6 bases). CDR3 length equals 14 residues. Trimming stripped 7 bases from V and 1 base from J, with 11 bases between. CDR1 and CDR2 (germline): PRHDT, FYEKMQ (reference sequence). CDR3 DNA sequence: TGTGCCAGCACCAAGCGGGTTTCCTACAATGAGCAGTTCTTC. It is translated as CASTKRVSYNEQFF.

The chain is built from TRBV27 and TRBJ1-5; perhaps TRBD1 as D (6 bases). V shed 5 bases and J shed 4 bases, with 15 bases lying between them. Germline lookup yields CDR1 MNHEY and CDR2 SMNVEV (reference sequence). The CDR3 spans 15 residues. Here the CDR3 reads CASSVRGGRNQPQHF. The CDR3 DNA reads as TGTGCCAGCAGTGTTCGGGGGGGGCGGAATCAGCCCCAGCATTTT.